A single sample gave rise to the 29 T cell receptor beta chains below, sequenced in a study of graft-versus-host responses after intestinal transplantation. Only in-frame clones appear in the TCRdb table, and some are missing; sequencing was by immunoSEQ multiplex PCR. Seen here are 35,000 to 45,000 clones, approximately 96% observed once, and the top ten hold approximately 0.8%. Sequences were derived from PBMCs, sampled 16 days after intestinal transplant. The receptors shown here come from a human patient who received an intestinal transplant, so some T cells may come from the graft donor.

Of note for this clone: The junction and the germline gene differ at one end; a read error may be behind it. CDR3 sequence (DNA): TGTGCTAGCAGCGCCATCAGGGAGGGCGATGGCTACACCTTC. Protein: CASSAIREGDGYTF. This chain connects TRBV7-7 to TRBJ1-2; D is possibly TRBD1 (5 bases). The germline gives CDR1 SSHAT, CDR2 FNYEAQ (reference sequence). This CDR3 has 14 residues.

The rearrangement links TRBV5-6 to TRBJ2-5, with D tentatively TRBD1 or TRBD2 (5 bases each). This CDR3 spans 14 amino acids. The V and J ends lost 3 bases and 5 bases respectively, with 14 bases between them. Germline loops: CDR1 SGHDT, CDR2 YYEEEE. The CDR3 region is CASSYLEGRETQYF. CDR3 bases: TGTGCCAGCAGCTACCTCGAGGGGCGGGAGACCCAGTACTTC.

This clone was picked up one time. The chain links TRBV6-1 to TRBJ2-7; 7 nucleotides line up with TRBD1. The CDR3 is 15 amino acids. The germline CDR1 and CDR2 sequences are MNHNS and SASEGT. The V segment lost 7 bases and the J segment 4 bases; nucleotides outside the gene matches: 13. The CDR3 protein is CASKRGTERVYEQYF. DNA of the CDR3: TGTGCCAGCAAAAGGGGGACAGAAAGAGTTTACGAGCAGTACTTC.

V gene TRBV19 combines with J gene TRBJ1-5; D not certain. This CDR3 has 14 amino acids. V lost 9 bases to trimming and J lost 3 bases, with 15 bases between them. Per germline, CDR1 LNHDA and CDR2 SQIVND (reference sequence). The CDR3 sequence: CARDLGPYNQPQHF. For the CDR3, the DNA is TGTGCCAGAGACCTCGGGCCGTACAATCAGCCCCAGCATTTT.

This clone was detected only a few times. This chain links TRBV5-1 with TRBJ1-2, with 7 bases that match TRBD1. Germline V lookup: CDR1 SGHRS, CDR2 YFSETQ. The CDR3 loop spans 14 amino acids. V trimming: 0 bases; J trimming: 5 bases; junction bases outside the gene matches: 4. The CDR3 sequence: CASSLAGTEYGYTF. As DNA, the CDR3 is TGCGCCAGCAGCTTGGCCGGGACAGAGTATGGCTACACCTTC.

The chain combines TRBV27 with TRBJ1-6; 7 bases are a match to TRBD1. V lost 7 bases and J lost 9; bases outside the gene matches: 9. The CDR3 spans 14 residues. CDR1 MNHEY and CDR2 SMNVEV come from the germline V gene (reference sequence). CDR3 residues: CASTIPGGFSPLHF. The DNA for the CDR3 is TGTGCCAGCACCATACCAGGGGGTTTTTCACCCCTCCACTTT.

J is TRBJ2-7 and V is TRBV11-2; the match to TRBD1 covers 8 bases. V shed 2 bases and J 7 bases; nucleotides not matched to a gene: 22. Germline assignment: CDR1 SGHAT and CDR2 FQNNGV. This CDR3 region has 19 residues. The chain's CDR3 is CASSLREIGLGTGVLEQYF. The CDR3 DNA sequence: TGTGCCAGCAGCTTAAGGGAGATAGGACTTGGGACAGGTGTTCTGGAGCAGTACTTC.

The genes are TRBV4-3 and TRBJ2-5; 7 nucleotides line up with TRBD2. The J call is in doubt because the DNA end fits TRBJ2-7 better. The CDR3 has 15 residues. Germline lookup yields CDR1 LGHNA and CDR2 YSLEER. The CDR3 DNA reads TGCGCCAGCAGCCAAGTGCCGGGGGGTGGGTACGAGCAGTACTTC. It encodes CASSQVPGGGYEQYF.

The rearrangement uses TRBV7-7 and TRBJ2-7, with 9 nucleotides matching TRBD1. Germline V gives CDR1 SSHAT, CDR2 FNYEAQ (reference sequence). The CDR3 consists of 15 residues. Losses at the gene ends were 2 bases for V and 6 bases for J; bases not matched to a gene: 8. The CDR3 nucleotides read TGTGCCAGCAGCTTATTCCTGGGACAGGGAGGCGAGCAGTACTTC. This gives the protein CASSLFLGQGGEQYF. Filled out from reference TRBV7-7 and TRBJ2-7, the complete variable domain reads GAGVSQSPRYKVTKRGQDVTLRCDPISSHATLYWYQQALGQGPEFLTYFNYEAQPDKSGLPSDRFSAERPEGSISTLTIQRTEQRDSAMYRCASSLFLGQGGEQYFGPGTRLTVT.

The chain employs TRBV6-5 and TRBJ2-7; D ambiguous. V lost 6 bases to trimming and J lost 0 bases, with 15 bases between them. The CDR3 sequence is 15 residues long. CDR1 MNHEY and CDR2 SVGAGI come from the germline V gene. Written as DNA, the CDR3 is TGTGCCAGCAGCAAAATTTGGGCAGCCTCCTACGAGCAGTACTTC. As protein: CASSKIWAASYEQYF.

CDR3 sequence: CASAGGLEPYEQYF. The DNA of the CDR3 is TGTGCCAGCGCGGGTGGGCTAGAGCCCTACGAGCAGTACTTC. The rearrangement uses TRBV27 and TRBJ2-7, with D perhaps TRBD2 (5 bases). CDR3 size: 14 residues. Germline V gene lookup returns CDR1 MNHEY and CDR2 SMNVEV (reference sequence). Trimming left V 8 bases short and J 2 bases short, with 16 bases between.

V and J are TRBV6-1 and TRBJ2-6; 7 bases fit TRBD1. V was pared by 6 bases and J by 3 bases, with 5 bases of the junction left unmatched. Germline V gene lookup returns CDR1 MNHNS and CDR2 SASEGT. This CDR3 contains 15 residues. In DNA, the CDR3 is TGTGCCAGCAGCGACAGGGTTGGTGGGGCCAACGTCCTGACTTTC. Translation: CASSDRVGGANVLTF.

CDR3 nucleotide sequence: TGCGCCAGCAGCTTGCGTCCGGGACAGAGATACGAGCAGTACTTC. It is translated as CASSLRPGQRYEQYF. The chain couples TRBV5-1 to TRBJ2-7, with 7 bases fitting TRBD1. Per germline, CDR1 SGHRS and CDR2 YFSETQ. This CDR3 has 15 residues. V lost 1 base and J lost 4; bases outside the gene matches: 8.

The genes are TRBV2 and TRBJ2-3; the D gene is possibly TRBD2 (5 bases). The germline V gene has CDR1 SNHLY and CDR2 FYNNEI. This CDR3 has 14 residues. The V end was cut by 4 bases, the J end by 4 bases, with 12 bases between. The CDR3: CASSGESRPDTQYF. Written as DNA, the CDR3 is TGTGCCAGCAGTGGGGAGTCCCGCCCAGATACGCAGTATTTT.

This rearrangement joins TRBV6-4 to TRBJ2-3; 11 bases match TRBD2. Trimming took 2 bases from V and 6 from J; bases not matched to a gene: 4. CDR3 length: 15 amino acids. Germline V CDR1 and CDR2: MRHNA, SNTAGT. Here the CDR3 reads CASSDGTSGPDTQYF. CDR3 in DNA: TGTGCCAGCAGTGACGGGACTAGCGGCCCCGATACGCAGTATTTT.

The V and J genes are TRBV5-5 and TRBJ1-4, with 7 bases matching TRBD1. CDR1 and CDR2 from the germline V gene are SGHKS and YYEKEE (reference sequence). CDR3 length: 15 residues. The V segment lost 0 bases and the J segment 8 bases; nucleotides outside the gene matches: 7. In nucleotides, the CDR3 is TGTGCCAGCAGCTTGGAAAGTCAGGGGGAAGAAAAACTGTTTTTT. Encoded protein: CASSLESQGEEKLFF.

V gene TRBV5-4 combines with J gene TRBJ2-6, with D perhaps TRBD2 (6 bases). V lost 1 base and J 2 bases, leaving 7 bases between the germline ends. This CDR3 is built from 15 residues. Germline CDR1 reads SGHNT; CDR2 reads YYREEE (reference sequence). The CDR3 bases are TGTGCCAGCAGCTTGTGGGGGGCTGGGGCCAACGTCCTGACTTTC. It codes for CASSLWGAGANVLTF.

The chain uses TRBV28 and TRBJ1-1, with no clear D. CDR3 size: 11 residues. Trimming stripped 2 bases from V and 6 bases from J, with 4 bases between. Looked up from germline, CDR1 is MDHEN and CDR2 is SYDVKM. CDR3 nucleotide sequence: TGTGCCAGCAGTTTAAGATCTGAAGCTTTCTTT. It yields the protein CASSLRSEAFF.

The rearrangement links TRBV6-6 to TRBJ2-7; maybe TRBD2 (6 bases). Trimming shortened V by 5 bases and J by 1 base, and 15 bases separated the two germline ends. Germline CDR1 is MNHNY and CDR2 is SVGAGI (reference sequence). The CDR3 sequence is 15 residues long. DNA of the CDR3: TGTGCCAGCAGTCCAAGGGACTTGCCGTCCTACGAGCAGTACTTC. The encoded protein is CASSPRDLPSYEQYF.

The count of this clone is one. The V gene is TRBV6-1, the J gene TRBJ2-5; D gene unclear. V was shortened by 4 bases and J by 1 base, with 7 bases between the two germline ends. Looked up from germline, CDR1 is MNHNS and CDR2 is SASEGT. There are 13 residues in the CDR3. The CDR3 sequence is CASSGTVQETQYF. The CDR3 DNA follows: TGTGCCAGCAGTGGGACGGTCCAAGAGACCCAGTACTTC.

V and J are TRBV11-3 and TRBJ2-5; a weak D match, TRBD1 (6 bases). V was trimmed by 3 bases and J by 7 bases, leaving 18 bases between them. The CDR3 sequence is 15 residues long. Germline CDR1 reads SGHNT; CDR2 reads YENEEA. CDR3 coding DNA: TGTGCCAGCAGCTTGGAAAAAACAGGGAACGGGACCCAGTACTTC. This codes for CASSLEKTGNGTQYF.

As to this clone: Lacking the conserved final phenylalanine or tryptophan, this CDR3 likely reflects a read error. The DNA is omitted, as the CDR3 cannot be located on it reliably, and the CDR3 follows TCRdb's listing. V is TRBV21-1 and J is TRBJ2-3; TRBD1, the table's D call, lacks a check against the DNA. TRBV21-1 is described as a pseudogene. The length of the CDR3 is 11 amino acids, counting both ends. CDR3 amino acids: CASPGGQGMGV.

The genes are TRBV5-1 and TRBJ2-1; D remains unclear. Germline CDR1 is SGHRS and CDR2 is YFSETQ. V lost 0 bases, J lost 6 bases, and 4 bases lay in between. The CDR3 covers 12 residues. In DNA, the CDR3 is TGCGCCAGCAGCTTGGGGGCCAATGAGCAGTTCTTC. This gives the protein CASSLGANEQFF.

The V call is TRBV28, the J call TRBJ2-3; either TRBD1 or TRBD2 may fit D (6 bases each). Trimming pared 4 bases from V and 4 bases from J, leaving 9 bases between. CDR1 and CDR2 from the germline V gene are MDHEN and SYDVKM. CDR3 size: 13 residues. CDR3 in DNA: TGTGCCAGCAGTTGGGGGGCTTCAGATACGCAGTATTTT. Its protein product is CASSWGASDTQYF.

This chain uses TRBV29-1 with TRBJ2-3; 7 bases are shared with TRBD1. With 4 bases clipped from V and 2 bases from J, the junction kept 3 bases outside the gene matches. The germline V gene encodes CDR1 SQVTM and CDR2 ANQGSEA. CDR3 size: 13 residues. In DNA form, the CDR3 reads TGCAGCGTTGGACAGGGATTCACAGATACGCAGTATTTT. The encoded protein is CSVGQGFTDTQYF.

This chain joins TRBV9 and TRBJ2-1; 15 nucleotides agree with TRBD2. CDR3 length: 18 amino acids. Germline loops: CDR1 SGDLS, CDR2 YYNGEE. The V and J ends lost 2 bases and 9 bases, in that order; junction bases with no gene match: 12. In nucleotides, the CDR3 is TGTGCCAGCAGCGTTCGACCGGGACTAGCGGGAGGAGGAAGTGAGCAGTTCTTC. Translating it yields CASSVRPGLAGGGSEQFF.

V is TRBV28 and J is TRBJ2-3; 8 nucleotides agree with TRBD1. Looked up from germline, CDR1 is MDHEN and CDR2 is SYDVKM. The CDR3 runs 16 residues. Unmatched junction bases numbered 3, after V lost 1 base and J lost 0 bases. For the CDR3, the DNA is TGTGCCAGCAGTTTATACCAGGGGGCCAGCACAGATACGCAGTATTTT. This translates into CASSLYQGASTDTQYF.

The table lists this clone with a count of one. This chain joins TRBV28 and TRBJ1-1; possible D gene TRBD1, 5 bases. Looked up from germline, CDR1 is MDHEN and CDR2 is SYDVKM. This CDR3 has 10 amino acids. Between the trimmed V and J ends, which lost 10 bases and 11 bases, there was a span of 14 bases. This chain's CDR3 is CATETGDAFF. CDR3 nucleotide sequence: TGTGCCACCGAGACGGGGGATGCTTTCTTT.

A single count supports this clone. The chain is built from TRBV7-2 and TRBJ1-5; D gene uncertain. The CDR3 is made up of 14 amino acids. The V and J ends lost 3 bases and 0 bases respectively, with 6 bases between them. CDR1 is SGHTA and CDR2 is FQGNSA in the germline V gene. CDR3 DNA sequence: TGTGCCAGCAGCTTCTACGATAGCAATCAGCCCCAGCATTTT. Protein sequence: CASSFYDSNQPQHF.